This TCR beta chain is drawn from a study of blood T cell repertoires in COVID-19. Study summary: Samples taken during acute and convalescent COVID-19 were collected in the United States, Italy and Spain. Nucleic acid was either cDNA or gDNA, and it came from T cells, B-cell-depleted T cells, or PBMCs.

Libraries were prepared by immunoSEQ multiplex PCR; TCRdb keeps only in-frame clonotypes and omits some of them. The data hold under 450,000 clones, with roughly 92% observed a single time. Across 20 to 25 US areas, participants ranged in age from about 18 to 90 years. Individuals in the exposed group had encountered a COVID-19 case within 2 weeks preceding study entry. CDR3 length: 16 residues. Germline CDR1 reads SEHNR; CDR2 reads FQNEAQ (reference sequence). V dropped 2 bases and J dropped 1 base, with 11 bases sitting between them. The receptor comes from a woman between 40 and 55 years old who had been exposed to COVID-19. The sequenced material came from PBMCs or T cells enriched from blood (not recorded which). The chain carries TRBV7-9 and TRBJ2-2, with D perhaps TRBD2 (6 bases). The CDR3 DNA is TGTGCCAGCAGCTTACAAGCGGGCCTGAACACCGGGGAGCTGTTTTTT. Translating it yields CASSLQAGLNTGELFF.